This T cell receptor beta chain was captured in a study of blood T cell repertoires in COVID-19. This CDR3 spans 16 amino acids. Germline values: CDR1 MNHEY, CDR2 SMNVEV (reference sequence). Germline trimming cut 5 bases from V and 4 bases from J; bases unmatched to any gene: 7. Original processing notes: Amplifying reference gene primers gave estimates of nucleated cell counts. This table comes from immunoSEQ multiplex PCR, and its TCRdb copy is limited to in-frame clones, with some not included. The V and J calls and the clone size are those of that table, but D and trimming were determined from the DNA. The data hold about 120,000 clones, with approximately 88% observed a single time.

The chain uses TRBV27 and TRBJ1-4; 10 positions match TRBD1. Sample: peripheral blood. The receptor was isolated from a woman aged 40 to 50 with acute or convalescent COVID-19. This CDR3 reads CASSQGQGGNNEKLFF. In DNA, the CDR3 is TGTGCCAGCAGTCAAGGACAGGGGGGTAATAATGAAAAACTGTTTTTT.